The present T cell receptor (beta chain) was sequenced within a study of response to subunit inactivated influenza vaccine. Findings of the study overall: New T cells are recruited in small numbers by each seasonal influenza vaccination, according to the authors' suggestion.

TCRdb recomputed calls from the RT-PCR reads with MiXCR, one row per CDR3 protein. The sample lists some 850,000 distinct CDR3 sequences, approximately 17% seen once, with 9.5% to 13% in the top ten. The CDR3 covers 14 residues. Unmatched junction bases numbered 7, after V lost 7 bases and J lost 9 bases. A word on this clonotype: Antigen: not known.

The material was PBMCs from blood, obtained 5 to 6 days after vaccination. The chain combines TRBV12-3 or TRBV12-4 with TRBJ1-6, with 9 bases identical to TRBD1. The origin of this receptor is a man aged 45-65 years who received an inactivated influenza vaccine. CDR3 amino acids: CASTADRGTSPLHF. DNA of the CDR3: TGTGCCAGCACCGCAGACAGGGGGACTTCACCCCTCCACTTT.